The clone carrying this T cell receptor beta chain was counted only a few times. This sample stems from a study of cytomegalovirus exposure and HLA in healthy donors. Study-wide background: Unique TCR beta sequences numbering about 100 million came from 190 million or so T cells in an earlier analysis.

Trimming at V came to 3 bases and at J to 6 bases, leaving 3 bases not matched to a gene. Germline V lookup: CDR1 SGHTA, CDR2 FQGNSA. The CDR3 runs to 14 residues. The PCR had 60 Vbeta and 13 Jbeta primers. Assay: immunoSEQ multiplex PCR; the TCRdb copy retains only in-frame clones and omits some. The table lists approximately 190,000 clones, 82% of them singletons. The TCR originated in a woman aged 50 to 65 in good health and CMV-seropositive. V gene TRBV7-2 combines with J gene TRBJ2-3; 10 bases are a match to TRBD2. Sequencing was performed on PBMCs. CDR3: CASSFSGGMDTQYF. CDR3 coding DNA: TGTGCCAGCAGCTTTAGCGGGGGGATGGATACGCAGTATTTT.